Sequencing of this T cell receptor beta chain was carried out in a study of blood T cell repertoires in COVID-19. Study information: Specimens from acute and convalescent COVID-19 originated in the United States, Italy and Spain.

How the authors handled the data: Reference gene primer amplification gave nucleated cell count estimates. The protocol was immunoSEQ multiplex PCR, while the TCRdb copy is restricted to in-frame clones and leaves out a portion. V and J calls and clone size are those listed in that table; D and trimming were worked out from the DNA. The repertoire holds more than 85,000 clones, with 65% to 90% as singletons. The TCR comes from a man aged 50 to 59 with acute or convalescent COVID-19. The sample consisted of peripheral blood.

CDR3 nucleotide sequence: TGTGCCAGCAGCTACAACTTGATCACGCAGGGGAGTGGCTACACCTTC. The encoded protein is CASSYNLITQGSGYTF. The V gene is TRBV5-5, the J gene TRBJ1-2, with D perhaps matching TRBD1 (6 bases). The V gene's germline CDR1 is SGHKS and CDR2 YYEKEE (reference sequence). CDR3 length: 16 residues. Trimming stripped 3 bases from V and 7 bases from J, with 22 bases between. Full variable domain (remainder filled in from reference TRBV5-5 and TRBJ1-2): DAGVTQSPTHLIKTRGQQVTLRCSPISGHKSVSWYQQVLGQGPQFIFQYYEKEERGRGNFPDRFSARQFPNYSSELNVNALLLGDSALYLCASSYNLITQGSGYTFGSGTRLTVV.